Listed below are T cell receptor beta chains from one sample, sequenced in a study of beta chain features in type 1 diabetes. The repertoire was sequenced with immunoSEQ multiplex PCR; TCRdb's copy has only in-frame clones and lacks some. This repertoire shows fewer than 350,000 clones, about 18% found once; its top ten account for 0.035% to 0.055%. The sample was naive CD4+ T cells from blood. These receptor sequences come from a woman aged 18-29 years in good health. CDR3s include the opening cysteine and the closing phenylalanine or tryptophan. Expanded clones get a size class; other rows say once, few or many, or leave the size out.

J: TRBJ1-1; V: TRBV5-4; size: NA; CDR3: CASSLGGTMNTEAFF
J: TRBJ1-1; V: TRBV7-6; size: NA; CDR3: CASSPQWNTEAFF
J: TRBJ2-3; V: TRBV7-9; size: once; CDR3: CASSLRRELQYF
J: TRBJ2-2; V: TRBV4-3; size: few; CDR3: CASSRREAGDTGELFF
J: TRBJ1-5; V: TRBV6-6; size: NA; CDR3: CASSYPGQGSNQPQHF
J: TRBJ2-7; V: TRBV28; size: NA; CDR3: CASSLRDNEQYF
J: TRBJ2-7; V: TRBV30; size: NA; CDR3: CAWSIQGAYEQYF
J: TRBJ2-7; V: TRBV7-9; size: NA; CDR3: CASSPPPGRGSSYEQYF
J: TRBJ1-1; V: TRBV6-1; size: NA; CDR3: CASREGATEAFF
J: TRBJ2-1; V: TRBV4-1; size: NA; CDR3: CASSQAVAGRGEQFF
J: TRBJ1-1; V: TRBV4-1; size: few; CDR3: CASSQDDWREAFF
J: TRBJ1-5; V: TRBV30; size: NA; CDR3: CAWSGGAVGQPQHF
J: TRBJ1-1; V: TRBV6-6; size: few; CDR3: CASSHRDTRTEAFF
J: TRBJ2-1; V: TRBV9; size: once; CDR3: CASSVGTASSYNEQFF
J: TRBJ2-7; V: TRBV27; size: few; CDR3: CASSSGQPTYEQYF
J: TRBJ2-7; V: TRBV7-9; size: NA; CDR3: CASSSTMATYEQYF
J: TRBJ2-1; V: TRBV7-9; size: NA; CDR3: CASSPMAGYNEQFF
J: TRBJ1-2; V: TRBV5-8; size: NA; CDR3: CASSTRGYYGYTF
J: TRBJ2-7; V: TRBV4-1; size: once; CDR3: CASSSFPRGGRYEQYF
J: TRBJ2-1; V: TRBV19; size: few; CDR3: CASSAVWLAGVRYNEQFF
J: TRBJ2-7; V: TRBV29-1; size: NA; CDR3: CSVEGRDYEQYF
J: TRBJ2-7; V: TRBV2; size: NA; CDR3: CASSATHGTGAYEQYF
J: TRBJ2-1; V: TRBV5-1; size: few; CDR3: CASSRTGGYYNEQFF
J: TRBJ2-1; V: TRBV10-3; size: NA; CDR3: CAIRVAGTNYNEQFF
J: TRBJ2-2; V: TRBV29-1; size: NA; CDR3: CSVGGTLNTGELFF
J: TRBJ2-2; V: TRBV7-2; size: NA; CDR3: CASSRLQHTGELFF
J: TRBJ1-2; V: TRBV4-3; size: NA; CDR3: CASSHGLGMLANYGYTF
J: TRBJ2-5; V: TRBV6-5; size: NA; CDR3: CASSWAQGRETQYF
J: TRBJ2-1; V: TRBV30; size: NA; CDR3: CAWSAHRDGEQFF
J: TRBJ2-2; V: TRBV11-3; size: NA; CDR3: CASSPSGGTGELFF
J: TRBJ1-1; V: TRBV29-1; size: few; CDR3: CSVAATAPVSEAFF
J: TRBJ2-5; V: TRBV7-7; size: NA; CDR3: CASSGGTGKETQYF
J: TRBJ1-2; V: TRBV19; size: few; CDR3: CASRNWDRGASNYGYTF
J: TRBJ2-3; V: TRBV15; size: NA; CDR3: CATSRGQGGTDTQYF